This T cell receptor (beta chain) is drawn from a study of CD8 T cells in ankylosing spondylitis. General study findings and limits: Characteristic of ankylosing spondylitis blood, it appeared, was a TCR beta motif comprising eight highly homologous variants. Matched ankylosing spondylitis synovial fluid reportedly contained a significantly enriched population of disease-linked clones.

This clonotype was seen more than once but under ten times. The target antigen is unknown. TCRdb used MiXCR to reprocess the 5' RACE reads, holding one entry per CDR3 protein. The sample lists a few hundred thousand distinct CDR3 sequences; about 20% were seen once. The sequence was obtained from a female donor with ankylosing spondylitis or in good health (not recorded which). What was sequenced was blood, either unsorted or a sorted T cell fraction (not recorded which).

The chain's CDR3 is CASSSLTGRHTDTQYF. CDR3 coding DNA: TGTGCCAGCAGCAGCCTAACGGGACGTCACACAGATACGCAGTATTTT. V is TRBV21-1 and J is TRBJ2-3; the table names TRBD2, a call not compared with the DNA. TRBV21-1 is classified as a pseudogene. The CDR3 is 16 residues long.